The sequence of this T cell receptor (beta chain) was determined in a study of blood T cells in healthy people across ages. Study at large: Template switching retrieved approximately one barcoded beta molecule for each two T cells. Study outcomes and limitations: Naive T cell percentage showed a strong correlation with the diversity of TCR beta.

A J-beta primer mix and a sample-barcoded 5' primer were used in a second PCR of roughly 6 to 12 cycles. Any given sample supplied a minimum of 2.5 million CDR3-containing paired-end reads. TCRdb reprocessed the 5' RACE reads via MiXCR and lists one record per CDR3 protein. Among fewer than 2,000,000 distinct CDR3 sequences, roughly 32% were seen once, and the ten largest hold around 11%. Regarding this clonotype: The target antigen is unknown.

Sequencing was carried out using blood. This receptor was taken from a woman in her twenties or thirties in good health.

CDR3: CAIQGASNQPQHF. In DNA form, the CDR3 reads TGTGCAATACAGGGGGCAAGCAATCAGCCCCAGCATTTT. This chain uses TRBV7-9 with TRBJ1-5; 9 nucleotides line up with TRBD1. The CDR3 sequence is 13 residues long. From germline, CDR1 is SEHNR and CDR2 FQNEAQ (reference sequence).